This T cell receptor (beta chain) originates from a study of T cells in tumors after PD-1 blockade. About the study: Patients had no prior checkpoint blockade, systemic immunosuppressants, or anti-cancer therapy within 4 weeks. Daily vismodegib 150 mg continued in a subset of anti-PD-1-treated patients.

This clone has only one observation. Its specificity is not known. Study results and caveats: About 41% of tumor TCR clonotypes were also found in blood.

Input was about 550 ng to 6,500 ng of genomic DNA from tumor or blood. Generated by immunoSEQ multiplex PCR, the TCRdb table keeps only in-frame clones and is missing some. The table records about 47,000 clones, 60% to 80% of them present only once. Here the sequenced sample was PBMCs, taken before anti-PD-1 treatment. The clonotype comes from a human donor with basal cell carcinoma.

The CDR3 loop is CASSRGQLRDGYTF. The CDR3 DNA sequence: TGTGCCAGCTCACGGGGGCAGCTACGAGACGGCTACACCTTC. The chain couples TRBV18 to TRBJ1-2; the D gene is possibly TRBD1 (6 bases). Germline V gene lookup returns CDR1 KGHSH and CDR2 LQKENI. V was clipped by 4 bases and J by 8 bases, with 17 bases between them. CDR3 length: 14 amino acids.